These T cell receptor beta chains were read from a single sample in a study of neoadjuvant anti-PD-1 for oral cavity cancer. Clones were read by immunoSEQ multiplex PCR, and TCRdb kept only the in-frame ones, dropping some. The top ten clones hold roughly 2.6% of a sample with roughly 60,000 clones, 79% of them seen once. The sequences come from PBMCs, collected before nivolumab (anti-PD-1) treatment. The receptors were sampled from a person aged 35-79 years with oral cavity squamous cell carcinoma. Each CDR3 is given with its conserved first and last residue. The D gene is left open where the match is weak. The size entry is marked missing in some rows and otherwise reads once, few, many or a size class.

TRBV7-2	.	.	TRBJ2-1	TGTGCCAGCAGCTTGGACAGGACTATCAATGAGCAGTTCTTC	CASSLDRTINEQFF
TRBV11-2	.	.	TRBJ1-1	TGTGCCAGCAGCATAAGACCCGGAGGCACTGAAGCTTTCTTT	CASSIRPGGTEAFF
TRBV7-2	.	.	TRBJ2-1	TGTGCCAGCAGCTCCCAACGGTACAATGAGCAGTTCTTC	CASSSQRYNEQFF
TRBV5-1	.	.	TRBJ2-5	TGCGCCAGCAGCTTGGAAGGGGCTCAAGAGACCCAGTACTTC	CASSLEGAQETQYF
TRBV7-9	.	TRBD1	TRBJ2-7	TGTGCCAGCAGCCTTGGACAGGGGGTAGGCGAGCAGTACTTC	CASSLGQGVGEQYF
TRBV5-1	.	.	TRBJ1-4	TGCGCCAGCAGCTTGGACACAGGGATAACTAATGAAAAACTGTTTTTT	CASSLDTGITNEKLFF
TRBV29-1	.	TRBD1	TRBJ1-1	TGCAGCGGGGGACAGGGGGTCGAGTTACCTTTCTTT	CSGGQGVELPFF
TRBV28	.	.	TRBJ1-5	TGTGCCAGCCTTACAGGGATTCAGCCCCAGCATTTT	CASLTGIQPQHF
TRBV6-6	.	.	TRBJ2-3	TGTGCCAGCGTCCTGGGCTTCGGCACAGATACGCAGTATTTT	CASVLGFGTDTQYF
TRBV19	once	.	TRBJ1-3	TGTGCCAGTCGGGACCGCGTCTCTGGAAACACCATATATTTT	CASRDRVSGNTIYF
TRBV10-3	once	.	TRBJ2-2	TGTGCCATCAGTGAGGGGTCCGGGGAGCTGTTTTTT	CAISEGSGELFF
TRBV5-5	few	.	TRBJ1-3	TGTGCCAGCAGCTTGATGAGGGATGGAAACACCATATATTTT	CASSLMRDGNTIYF
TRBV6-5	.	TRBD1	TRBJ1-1	TGTGCCAGCAGTGACAGACAGGGACCAACTGAAGCTTTCTTT	CASSDRQGPTEAFF
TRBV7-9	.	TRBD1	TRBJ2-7	TGTGCCAGCACCGGACAGGGTTTTGCACTCGAGCAGTACTTC	CASTGQGFALEQYF
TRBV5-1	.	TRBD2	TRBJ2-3	TGCGCCAGCAGACTAGCGTACAGCACAGATACGCAGTATTTT	CASRLAYSTDTQYF
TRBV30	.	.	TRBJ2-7	TGTGCCTGGAGCGTTTCCCAGATATCCTACGAGCAGTACTTC	CAWSVSQISYEQYF
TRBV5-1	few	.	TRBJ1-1	TGCGCCAGCAGCCCGACAGGGAACACTGAAGCTTTCTTT	CASSPTGNTEAFF
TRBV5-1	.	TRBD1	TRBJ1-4	TGCGCCAGCAGCTTGTTGGCAGGGGGAGATCCCGAAAAACTGTTTTTT	CASSLLAGGDPEKLFF
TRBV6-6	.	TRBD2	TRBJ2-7	TGTGCCAGCAGTACTAGCGGGAGCTCCTACGAGCAGTACTTC	CASSTSGSSYEQYF
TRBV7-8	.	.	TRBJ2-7	TGTGCCAGCAGCTTAGCCCAAGGGGCCAACTACGAGCAGTACTTC	CASSLAQGANYEQYF
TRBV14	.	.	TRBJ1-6	TGTGCCAGCAGCCAAGGGGGCTATAATTCACCCCTCCACTTT	CASSQGGYNSPLHF
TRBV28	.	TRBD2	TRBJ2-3	TGTGCCAGCAGAGCGGGGTTTCCCACAGATACGCAGTATTTT	CASRAGFPTDTQYF
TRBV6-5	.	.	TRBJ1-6	TGTGCCAGCAACAAGCGAGACAGGCGGAGCTCACCCCTCCACTTT	CASNKRDRRSSPLHF
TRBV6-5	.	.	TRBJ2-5	TGTGCCAGCAGTTACTCAGGCCAGGAAGAGACCCAGTACTTC	CASSYSGQEETQYF
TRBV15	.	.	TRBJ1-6	TGTGCCACCAGCAGAGGGGGGCAGGGGAATTCGCCCCTCCACTTT	CATSRGGQGNSPLHF
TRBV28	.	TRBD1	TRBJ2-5	TGTGCCAGCAGCCCGAAGGGACAGGTCTGGAGCCAGTACTTC	CASSPKGQVWSQYF
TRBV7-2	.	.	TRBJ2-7	TGTGCCAGCAGCTTAGCGGACAGTCGCCCCTACGAGCAGTACTTC	CASSLADSRPYEQYF
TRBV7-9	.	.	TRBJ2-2	TGTGCCAGCAGCTCGCGGACGAACACCGGGGAGCTGTTTTTT	CASSSRTNTGELFF
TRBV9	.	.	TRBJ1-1	.	CASSPSGRGTEAFF
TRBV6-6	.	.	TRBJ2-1	TGTGCCAGCAGTTACCCCGGGGGCAAAGGTGATGAGCAGTTCTTC	CASSYPGGKGDEQFF
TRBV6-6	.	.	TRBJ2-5	TGTGCCAGCAGTCGACGGGACGGCCAAGAGACCCAGTACTTC	CASSRRDGQETQYF
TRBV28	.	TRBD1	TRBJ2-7	TGTGCCAGCAGCCCCGGGACAGGCCCCGAGCAGTACTTC	CASSPGTGPEQYF
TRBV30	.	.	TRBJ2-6	TGTGCCTGGAGTCTGGCCTCTGGGGCCAACGTCCTGACTTTC	CAWSLASGANVLTF
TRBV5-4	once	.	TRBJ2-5	TGTGCCAGCAGCTTGGGAGGTATAGAAGAGACCCAGTACTTC	CASSLGGIEETQYF
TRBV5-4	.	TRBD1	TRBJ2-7	TGTGCCAGCAGCCCTGGGACAGCCGCCTACCCCTACGAGCAGTACTTC	CASSPGTAAYPYEQYF
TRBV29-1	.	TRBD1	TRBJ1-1	TGCAGCGTTGAAGAGGGGACAGGGGGATTAAGGGCTGAAGCTTTCTTT	CSVEEGTGGLRAEAFF
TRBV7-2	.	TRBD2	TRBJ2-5	TGTGCCAGCAGCCCCCAAGGGACTAGCGGATCTCAAGAGACCCAGTACTTC	CASSPQGTSGSQETQYF
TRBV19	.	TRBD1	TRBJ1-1	TGTGCCAGAAGACAGGGTCCGGGGAAGCGGGAGAACACTGAAGCTTTCTTT	CARRQGPGKRENTEAFF
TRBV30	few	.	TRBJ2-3	TGTGCCTGGAGTGTACGAAGGGCAGATACGCAGTATTTT	CAWSVRRADTQYF
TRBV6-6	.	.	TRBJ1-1	TGTGCCAGCAGTTACGGGTCGGGGTCCTCCACTGAAGCTTTCTTT	CASSYGSGSSTEAFF
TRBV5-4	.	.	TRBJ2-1	TGTGCCAGCAGCTTGGGGAGCGGGACAGCCTACAATGAGCAGTTCTTC	CASSLGSGTAYNEQFF
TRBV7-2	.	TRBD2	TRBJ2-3	TGTGCCAGCAGCCCGCGGGGGGGGCGTATTTGGACAGATACGCAGTATTTT	CASSPRGGRIWTDTQYF
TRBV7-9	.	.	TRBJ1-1	TGTGCCAGCAGCGCCCGCCGTGACACTGAAGCTTTCTTT	CASSARRDTEAFF
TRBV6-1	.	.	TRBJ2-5	TGTGCCAGCAGCGTTGGGGGGAATCAAGAGACCCAGTACTTC	CASSVGGNQETQYF
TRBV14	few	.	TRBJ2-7	TGTGCCAGCAGCCCGGGACTCCACTCCTACGAGCAGTACTTC	CASSPGLHSYEQYF
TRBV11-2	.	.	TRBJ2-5	TGTGCCAGCAGCTTAGGAGAGACCCAGTACTTC	CASSLGETQYF
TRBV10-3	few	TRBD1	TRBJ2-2	TGTGCCATCAGACCGGGACAGCATTACACCGGGGAGCTGTTTTTT	CAIRPGQHYTGELFF
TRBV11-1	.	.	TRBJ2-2	TGTGCCAGCAGCTTAGACAGCCGCTGGAACACCGGGGAGCTGTTTTTT	CASSLDSRWNTGELFF
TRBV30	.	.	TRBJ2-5	TGTGCCTGGAGTCGACGGGAACAAGAGACCCAGTACTTC	CAWSRREQETQYF
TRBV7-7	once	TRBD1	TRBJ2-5	TGTGCCAGCAGCCCAGGACAGGGAAGAGAAGAGACCCAGTACTTC	CASSPGQGREETQYF
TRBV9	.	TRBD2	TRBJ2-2	TGTGCCAGCAGCTCCCGGACTAGCGGCAACACCGGGGAGCTGTTTTTT	CASSSRTSGNTGELFF
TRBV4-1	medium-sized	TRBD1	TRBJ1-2	TGCGCCAGCAGCCCCGTCCTCCGGACAGGGAATGCTGGCTACACCTTC	CASSPVLRTGNAGYTF
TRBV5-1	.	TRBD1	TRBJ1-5	TGCGCCACTACGGACAGGGAAGGCAATCAGCCCCAGCATTTT	CATTDREGNQPQHF
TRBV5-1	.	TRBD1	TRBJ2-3	TGCGCCAGCAGCTTGCCCGGGACAGCTAGCACAGATACGCAGTATTTT	CASSLPGTASTDTQYF
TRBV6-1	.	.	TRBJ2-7	TGTGCCAGCAGCCCTTCCTACGAGCAGTACTTC	CASSPSYEQYF